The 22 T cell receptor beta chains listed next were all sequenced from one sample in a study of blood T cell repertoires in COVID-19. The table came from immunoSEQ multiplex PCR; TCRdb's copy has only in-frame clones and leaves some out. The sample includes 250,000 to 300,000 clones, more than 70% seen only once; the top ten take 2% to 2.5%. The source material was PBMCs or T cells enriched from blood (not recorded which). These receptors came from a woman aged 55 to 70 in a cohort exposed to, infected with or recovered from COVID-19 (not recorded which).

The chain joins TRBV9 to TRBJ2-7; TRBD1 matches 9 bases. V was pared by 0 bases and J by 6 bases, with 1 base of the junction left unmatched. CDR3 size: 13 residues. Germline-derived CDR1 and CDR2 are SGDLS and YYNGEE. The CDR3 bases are TGTGCCAGCAGCGTAGGGACAGGGGTCGAGCAGTACTTC. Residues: CASSVGTGVEQYF.

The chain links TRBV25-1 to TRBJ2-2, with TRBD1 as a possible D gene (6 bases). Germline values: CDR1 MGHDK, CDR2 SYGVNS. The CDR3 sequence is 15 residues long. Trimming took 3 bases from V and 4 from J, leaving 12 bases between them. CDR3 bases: TGTGCCAGCAGTGAGCCGGGACATCGCACCGGGGAGCTGTTTTTT. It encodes CASSEPGHRTGELFF.

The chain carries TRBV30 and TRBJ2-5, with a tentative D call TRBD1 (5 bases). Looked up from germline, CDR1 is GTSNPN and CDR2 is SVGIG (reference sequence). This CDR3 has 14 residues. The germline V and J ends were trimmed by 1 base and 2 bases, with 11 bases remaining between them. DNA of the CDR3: TGTGCCTGGAGTGCCAGGGTGGGGCAAGAGACCCAGTACTTC. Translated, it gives CAWSARVGQETQYF.

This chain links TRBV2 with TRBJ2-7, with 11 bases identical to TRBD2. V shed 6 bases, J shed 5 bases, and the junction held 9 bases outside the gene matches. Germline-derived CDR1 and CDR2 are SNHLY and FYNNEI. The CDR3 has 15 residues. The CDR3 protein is CASRILAGAGHEQYF. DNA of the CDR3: TGTGCCAGCAGGATACTAGCGGGAGCGGGCCACGAGCAGTACTTC.

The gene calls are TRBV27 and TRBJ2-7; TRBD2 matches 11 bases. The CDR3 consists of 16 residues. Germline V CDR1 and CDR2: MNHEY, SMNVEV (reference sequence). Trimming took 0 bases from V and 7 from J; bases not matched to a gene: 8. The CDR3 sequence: CASSLSASGRTGEQYF. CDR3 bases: TGTGCCAGCAGTTTATCGGCTAGCGGGAGGACGGGGGAGCAGTACTTC.

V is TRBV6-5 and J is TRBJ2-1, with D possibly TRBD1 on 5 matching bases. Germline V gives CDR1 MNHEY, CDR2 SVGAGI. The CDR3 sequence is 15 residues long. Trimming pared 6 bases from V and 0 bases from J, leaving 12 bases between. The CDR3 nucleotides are TGTGCCAGCAGATTTCAGGGTTACTCCTACAATGAGCAGTTCTTC. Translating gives CASRFQGYSYNEQFF.

CDR3 nucleotides: TGTGCCAGTACCGGGAGCTTCCGGGGCTACACCTTC. It is translated as CASTGSFRGYTF. V usage is TRBV19 and J usage is TRBJ1-2, with D unclear. CDR3 length: 12 amino acids. Germline assignment: CDR1 LNHDA and CDR2 SQIVND (reference sequence). The V end lost 7 bases, the J end lost 8 bases, and 14 bases lay between the germline ends. Variable domain in full (rest from reference TRBV19 and TRBJ1-2): DGGITQSPKYLFRKEGQNVTLSCEQNLNHDAMYWYRQDPGQGLRLIYYSQIVNDFQKGDIAEGYSVSREKKESFPLTVTSAQKNPTAFYLCASTGSFRGYTFGSGTRLTVV.

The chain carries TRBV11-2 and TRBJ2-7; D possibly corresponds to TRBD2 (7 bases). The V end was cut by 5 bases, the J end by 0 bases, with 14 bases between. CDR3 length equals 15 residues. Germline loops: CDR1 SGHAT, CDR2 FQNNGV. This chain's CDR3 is CASSRGAGTSYEQYF. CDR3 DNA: TGTGCCAGCAGCCGGGGGGCTGGTACCTCCTACGAGCAGTACTTC.

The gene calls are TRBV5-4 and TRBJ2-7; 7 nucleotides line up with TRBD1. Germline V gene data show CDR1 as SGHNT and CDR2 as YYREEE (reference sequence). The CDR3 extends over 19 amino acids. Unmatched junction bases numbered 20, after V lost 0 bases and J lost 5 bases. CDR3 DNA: TGTGCCAGCAGCTTGGGACAGGGAGTTGCTAACTATTGGTTTAACGAGCAGTACTTC. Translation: CASSLGQGVANYWFNEQYF.

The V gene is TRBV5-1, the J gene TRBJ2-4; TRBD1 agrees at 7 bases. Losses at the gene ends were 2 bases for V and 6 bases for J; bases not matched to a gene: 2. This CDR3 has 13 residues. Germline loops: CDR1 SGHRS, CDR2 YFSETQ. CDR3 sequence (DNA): TGCGCCAGCAGCTTAGGGGGCCCAAACATTCAGTACTTC. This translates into CASSLGGPNIQYF.

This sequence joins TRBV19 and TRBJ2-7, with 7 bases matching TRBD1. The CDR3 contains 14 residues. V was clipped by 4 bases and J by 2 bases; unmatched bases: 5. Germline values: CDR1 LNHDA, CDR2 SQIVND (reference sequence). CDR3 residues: CASSKGDRAYEQYF. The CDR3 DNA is TGTGCCAGTAGTAAGGGAGACAGGGCCTACGAGCAGTACTTC.

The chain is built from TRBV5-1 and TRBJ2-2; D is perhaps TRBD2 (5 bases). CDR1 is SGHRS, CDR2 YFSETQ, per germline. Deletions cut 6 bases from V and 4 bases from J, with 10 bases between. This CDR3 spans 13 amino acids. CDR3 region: CASTKRSTGELFF. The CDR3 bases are TGCGCCAGCACAAAGCGGAGCACCGGGGAGCTGTTTTTT.

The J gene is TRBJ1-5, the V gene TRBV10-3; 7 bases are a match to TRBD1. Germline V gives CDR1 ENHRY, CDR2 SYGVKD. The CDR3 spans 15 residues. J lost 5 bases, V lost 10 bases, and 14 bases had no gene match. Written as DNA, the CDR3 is TGTGCCACCTCTGCCGACAGGGCCCGCGATCAGCCCCAGCATTTT. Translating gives CATSADRARDQPQHF.

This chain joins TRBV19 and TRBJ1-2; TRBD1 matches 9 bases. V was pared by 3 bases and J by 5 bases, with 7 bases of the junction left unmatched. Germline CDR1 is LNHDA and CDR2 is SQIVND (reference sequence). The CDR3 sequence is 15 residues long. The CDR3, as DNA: TGTGCCAGTAGTATCCCAGGACAGGGGCGGTATGGCTACACCTTC. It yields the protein CASSIPGQGRYGYTF.

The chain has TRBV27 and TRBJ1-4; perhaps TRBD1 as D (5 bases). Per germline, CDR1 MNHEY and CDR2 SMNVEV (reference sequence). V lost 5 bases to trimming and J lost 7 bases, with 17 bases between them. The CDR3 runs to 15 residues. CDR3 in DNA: TGTGCCAGCAGTACCAGACCGGGGGTGGCTGAAAAACTGTTTTTT. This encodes CASSTRPGVAEKLFF.

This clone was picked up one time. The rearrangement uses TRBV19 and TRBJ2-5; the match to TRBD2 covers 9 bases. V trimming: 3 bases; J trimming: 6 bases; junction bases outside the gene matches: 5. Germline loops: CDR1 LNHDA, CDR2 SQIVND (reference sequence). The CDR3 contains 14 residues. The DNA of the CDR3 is TGTGCCAGTAGTATTGATGCGGGAGGGCAGACCCAGTACTTC. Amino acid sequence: CASSIDAGGQTQYF.

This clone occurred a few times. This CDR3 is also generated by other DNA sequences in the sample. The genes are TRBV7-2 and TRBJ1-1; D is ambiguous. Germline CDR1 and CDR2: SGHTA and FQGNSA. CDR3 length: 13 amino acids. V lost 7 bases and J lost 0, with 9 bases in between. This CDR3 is CASTLTLNTEAFF. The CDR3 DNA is TGTGCCAGCACCCTGACACTGAACACTGAAGCTTTCTTT.

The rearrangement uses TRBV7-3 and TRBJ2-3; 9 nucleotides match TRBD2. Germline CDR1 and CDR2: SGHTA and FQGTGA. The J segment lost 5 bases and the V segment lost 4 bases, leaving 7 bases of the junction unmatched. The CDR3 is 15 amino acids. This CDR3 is CASSSRTSARDTQYF. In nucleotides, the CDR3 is TGTGCCAGCAGCTCCAGGACTAGCGCGAGAGATACGCAGTATTTT.

This CDR3 reads CASSYSGGDYEQYF. The CDR3 DNA reads as TGTGCCAGCAGTTATTCCGGGGGAGACTACGAGCAGTACTTC. This chain joins TRBV6-5 and TRBJ2-7; possibly TRBD2 for D (6 bases). In germline, CDR1 is MNHEY, CDR2 SVGAGI. The CDR3 is 14 amino acids. Trimming stripped 3 bases from V and 3 bases from J, with 12 bases between.

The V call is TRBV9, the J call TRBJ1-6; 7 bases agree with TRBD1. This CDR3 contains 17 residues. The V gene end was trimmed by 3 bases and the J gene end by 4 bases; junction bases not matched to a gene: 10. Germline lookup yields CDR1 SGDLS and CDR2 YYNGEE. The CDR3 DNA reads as TGTGCCAGCAGCGCAGCGCAAGGGGGCTCATATAATTCACCCCTCCACTTT. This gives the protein CASSAAQGGSYNSPLHF. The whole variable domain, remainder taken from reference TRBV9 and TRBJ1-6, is DSGVTQTPKHLITATGQRVTLRCSPRSGDLSVYWYQQSLDQGLQFLIQYYNGEERAKGNILERFSAQQFPDLHSELNLSSLELGDSALYFCASSAAQGGSYNSPLHFGNGTRLTVT.

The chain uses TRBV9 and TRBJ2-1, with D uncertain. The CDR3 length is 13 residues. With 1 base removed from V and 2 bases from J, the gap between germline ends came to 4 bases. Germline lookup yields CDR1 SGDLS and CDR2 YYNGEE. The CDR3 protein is CASSVSTYNEQFF. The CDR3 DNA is TGTGCCAGCAGCGTATCTACCTACAATGAGCAGTTCTTC.

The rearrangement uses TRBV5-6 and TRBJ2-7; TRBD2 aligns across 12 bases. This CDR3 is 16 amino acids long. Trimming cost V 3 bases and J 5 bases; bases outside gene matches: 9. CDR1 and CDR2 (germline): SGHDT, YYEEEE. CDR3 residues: CASSYYGLAGNDEQYF. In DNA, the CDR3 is TGTGCCAGCAGCTACTACGGACTAGCGGGAAACGACGAGCAGTACTTC.